This TCR beta chain was sequenced in a study of T cells after yellow fever vaccination. Study at large: Low-cell-number fractions were prepared with SMART-Seq v4 Ultra Low Input.

The V end was cut by 1 base, the J end by 4 bases, with 11 bases between. This CDR3 region has 15 residues. The germline gives CDR1 SGHTA, CDR2 FQGNSA. Study findings and constraints: Though it reached lower strength, the secondary response hit its peak faster, day 5 versus 15. Most primary-vaccination clones reappeared after the booster (96% CD4, about 87% CD8).

TCR cDNA, made by 5'RACE template switching, carried an added universal primer site and UMIs. TCRdb reanalysed the 5' RACE reads using MiXCR and keeps one entry per CDR3 protein. The data show hundreds of thousands of distinct CDR3 sequences, about 6% seen once. This clonotype has more than one count but fewer than ten. Its antigen is unidentified. V gene TRBV7-2 combines with J gene TRBJ2-1; perhaps TRBD1 as D (6 bases). This specimen consisted of PBMCs, obtained 5 days after the yellow fever booster vaccination. The TCR originated in a man aged 25 to 40 who received the YFV17D yellow fever vaccine. The CDR3 DNA follows: TGTGCCAGCAGCTTAGTGCCAGGGACATACAATGAGCAGTTCTTC. Its translation: CASSLVPGTYNEQFF.